One and the same sample provided the 16 T cell receptor beta chains below, sequenced in a study of naive and memory T cell subsets. Overall study findings and caveats: A few larger clonotypes appeared in naive repertoires, especially CD8, possibly memory cells re-expressing CD45RA.

Their antigens are not known. The beta constant-region primer was an equimolar mix of two oligonucleotides covering TRBC1 and TRBC2. The ligated cDNA underwent four PCR rounds using SP2 and nested alpha and beta constant-region primers. TCRdb called the UMI-ligation and nested PCR reads again in MiXCR, with one record for every CDR3 protein. This table has around 83,000 distinct CDR3 sequences, about 11% appearing once. Sequencing was carried out using naive CD4+ T cells from blood. The receptors derive from a human donor in good health.

This clonotype was detected only a few times. The rearrangement joins TRBV18 to TRBJ1-5; D remains unclear. Trimming cost V 5 bases and J 2 bases, with 10 bases left between them. Germline CDR1 reads KGHSH; CDR2 reads LQKENI. The CDR3 runs to 14 residues. The CDR3 reads CASSEGIGNQPQHF. The CDR3 region has the DNA TGTGCCAGCTCAGAGGGTATAGGCAATCAGCCCCAGCATTTT.

This clonotype was observed a handful of times. The gene calls are TRBV30 and TRBJ2-1; D perhaps matches TRBD2 (6 bases). The CDR3 extends over 12 amino acids. Trimming pared 2 bases from V and 7 bases from J, leaving 9 bases between. The V gene's germline CDR1 is GTSNPN and CDR2 SVGIG (reference sequence). CDR3 residues: CAWSRERNEQFF. CDR3 nucleotides: TGTGCCTGGAGTCGGGAGCGAAATGAGCAGTTCTTC.

This clonotype appeared many times. This chain joins TRBV29-1 and TRBJ2-4, with D perhaps TRBD1 or TRBD2 (6 bases each). Looked up from germline, CDR1 is SQVTM and CDR2 is ANQGSEA. V lost 7 bases to trimming and J lost 3 bases, with 19 bases between them. There are 15 residues in the CDR3. This CDR3 is CSARLGGLHKNIQYF. DNA of the CDR3: TGCAGCGCTCGTTTAGGGGGGCTCCACAAAAACATTCAGTACTTC.

This clonotype occurred a few times. The J gene is TRBJ2-2, the V gene TRBV7-2; D not resolved. The CDR3 totals 17 residues. V was clipped by 0 bases and J by 7 bases, with 18 bases between them. Germline CDR1 SGHTA, CDR2 FQGNSA. CDR3 in DNA: TGTGCCAGCAGCTTAGCGGCTGCGGCCGTCTTCGGCGGGGAGCTGTTTTTT. This sequence encodes CASSLAAAAVFGGELFF.

This clonotype was seen at least ten times. This chain connects TRBV12-2 to TRBJ2-6; the table's D call of TRBD2 was not tested on the DNA. TRBV12-2 is marked as a pseudogene. This CDR3 comprises 20 residues. This chain's CDR3 is CASRLGRLAGPFSGANVLTF. In nucleotides, the CDR3 is TGTGCAAGTCGCTTAGGGAGACTAGCGGGCCCCTTCTCTGGGGCCAACGTCCTGACTTTC.

The genes are TRBV30 and TRBJ2-5, with 7 bases lining up with TRBD1. The CDR3 spans 14 residues. Germline V lookup: CDR1 GTSNPN, CDR2 SVGIG (reference sequence). V was clipped by 3 bases and J by 2 bases; unmatched bases: 6. DNA for the CDR3: TGTGCCTGGAGAAAACCGGGACAGCAAGAGACCCAGTACTTC. It encodes CAWRKPGQQETQYF. Combining the CDR3 with reference TRBV30 and TRBJ2-5 gives the whole variable domain SQTIHQWPATLVQPVGSPLSLECTVEGTSNPNLYWYRQAAGRGLQLLFYSVGIGQISSEVPQNLSASRPQDRQFILSSKKLLLSDSGFYLCAWRKPGQQETQYFGPGTRLLVL.

This clonotype has ten or more counts. The chain combines TRBV20-1 with TRBJ2-7, with TRBD1 matching over 7 bases. CDR1 DFQATT and CDR2 SNEGSKA come from the germline V gene (reference sequence). The CDR3 is made up of 16 amino acids. V was pared by 6 bases and J by 0 bases, with 14 bases of the junction left unmatched. The CDR3 reads CSALPASGTASYEQYF. CDR3 DNA: TGCAGTGCACTGCCCGCGTCCGGGACAGCCTCCTACGAGCAGTACTTC.

In its sample, this clonotype was seen a few times. This chain links TRBV6-2 or TRBV6-3 with TRBJ2-1, with D possibly TRBD2 on 6 matching bases. The CDR3 sequence is 12 residues long. With 7 bases removed from V and 10 bases from J, the gap between germline ends came to 14 bases. Germline loops: CDR1 MNHEY, CDR2 SVGEGT. The CDR3: CASTTGGEEQFF. CDR3 in DNA: TGTGCCAGCACTACCGGAGGGGAGGAGCAGTTCTTC.

V and J are TRBV20-1 and TRBJ2-1; 9 bases map to TRBD2. With V trimmed by 5 bases and J by 4 bases, 3 bases remained unmatched. The CDR3 length is 13 residues. Germline assignment: CDR1 DFQATT and CDR2 SNEGSKA (reference sequence). The CDR3 region is CSARLAAYNEQFF. CDR3 coding DNA: TGCAGTGCTCGACTAGCGGCATACAATGAGCAGTTCTTC.

There are a few counts of this clonotype. The CDR3 is CASSRETGGSTGELFF. The CDR3, as DNA: TGTGCCAGCAGTCGAGAAACGGGGGGTAGCACCGGGGAGCTGTTTTTT. This sequence joins TRBV7-2 and TRBJ2-2; 7 bases agree with TRBD2. There are 16 residues in the CDR3. The trim removed 6 bases at V and 4 bases at J, leaving 11 bases unmatched. Germline V CDR1 and CDR2: SGHTA, FQGNSA.

This clonotype was picked up a small number of times. The chain employs TRBV3-1 and TRBJ1-1; possibly TRBD1 for D (5 bases). Deletions cut 3 bases from V and 5 bases from J, with 10 bases between. Germline-derived CDR1 and CDR2 are LGHDT and YNNKEL (reference sequence). The CDR3 totals 13 residues. This CDR3 is CASSQRGGTEAFF. The CDR3 region has the DNA TGTGCCAGCAGCCAGAGGGGAGGGACTGAAGCTTTCTTT.

The chain joins TRBV4-3 to TRBJ2-7; TRBD1 aligns across 8 bases. V shed 1 base, J shed 6 bases, and the junction held 8 bases outside the gene matches. Germline CDR1 and CDR2: LGHNA and YSLEER. This CDR3 is 15 amino acids long. In DNA, the CDR3 is TGCGCCAGCAGCCAAGGCGCAGGGGGCTTTTTCGAGCAGTACTTC. It specifies CASSQGAGGFFEQYF.

This clonotype was counted many times. V gene TRBV11-1 combines with J gene TRBJ2-7; 10 nucleotides align to TRBD1. CDR1 and CDR2 from the germline V gene are SGHAT and FQDESV (reference sequence). The CDR3 has 14 amino acids. The V and J ends lost 4 bases and 2 bases, in that order; junction bases with no gene match: 2. The CDR3 sequence: CASSSDRGAYEQYF. For the CDR3, the DNA is TGTGCCAGCAGCTCGGACAGGGGGGCCTACGAGCAGTACTTC.

This chain joins TRBV18 and TRBJ2-1; D uncertain. Germline CDR1 and CDR2: KGHSH and LQKENI. Between the trimmed V and J ends, which lost 5 bases and 7 bases, there was a span of 15 bases. The CDR3 runs to 14 residues. The CDR3 coding sequence is TGTGCCAGCTCATTGGCCCACCCCAGAAATGAGCAGTTCTTC. It specifies CASSLAHPRNEQFF.

This clonotype was detected many times. This chain joins TRBV11-2 and TRBJ2-3; 7 bases are shared with TRBD1. This CDR3 contains 18 residues. The V and J ends lost 5 bases and 6 bases, in that order; junction bases with no gene match: 20. The germline V gene encodes CDR1 SGHAT and CDR2 FQNNGV. This chain's CDR3 is CASSPRAPGTARSDTQYF. The CDR3 nucleotides are TGTGCCAGCAGCCCTAGGGCCCCCGGGACAGCCCGCTCGGATACGCAGTATTTT.

This clonotype was counted ten times or more. V gene TRBV7-2 combines with J gene TRBJ2-5; D unclear. The germline V gene has CDR1 SGHTA and CDR2 FQGNSA. CDR3 size: 14 residues. V was clipped by 3 bases and J by 10 bases, with 18 bases between them. CDR3 in DNA: TGTGCCAGCAGCTTCGGGCTCCCCCAAGCTGGCCAGTACTTC. Protein product: CASSFGLPQAGQYF. The full variable domain, in which reference TRBV7-2 and TRBJ2-5 provide the parts outside the CDR3, is GAGVSQSPSNKVTEKGKDVELRCDPISGHTALYWYRQSLGQGLEFLIYFQGNSAPDKSGLPSDRFSAERTGGSVSTLTIQRTQQEDSAVYLCASSFGLPQAGQYFGPGTRLLVL.